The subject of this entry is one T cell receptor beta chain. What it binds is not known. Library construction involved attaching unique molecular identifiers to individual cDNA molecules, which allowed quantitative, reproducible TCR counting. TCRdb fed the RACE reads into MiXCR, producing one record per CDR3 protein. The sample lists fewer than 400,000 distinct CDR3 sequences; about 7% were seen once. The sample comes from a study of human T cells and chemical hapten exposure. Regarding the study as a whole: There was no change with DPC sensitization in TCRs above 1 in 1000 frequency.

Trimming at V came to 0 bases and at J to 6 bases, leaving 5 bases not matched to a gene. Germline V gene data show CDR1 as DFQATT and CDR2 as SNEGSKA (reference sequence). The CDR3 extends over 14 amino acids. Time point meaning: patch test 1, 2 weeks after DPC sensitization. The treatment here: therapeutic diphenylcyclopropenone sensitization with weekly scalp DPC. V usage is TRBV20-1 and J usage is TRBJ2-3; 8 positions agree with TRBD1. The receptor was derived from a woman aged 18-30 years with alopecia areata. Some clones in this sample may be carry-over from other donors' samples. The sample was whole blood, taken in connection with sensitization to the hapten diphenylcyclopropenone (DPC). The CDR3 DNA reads TGCAGTGCTAGAGATCTCAGGGGGCGGGATACGCAGTATTTT. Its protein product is CSARDLRGRDTQYF.